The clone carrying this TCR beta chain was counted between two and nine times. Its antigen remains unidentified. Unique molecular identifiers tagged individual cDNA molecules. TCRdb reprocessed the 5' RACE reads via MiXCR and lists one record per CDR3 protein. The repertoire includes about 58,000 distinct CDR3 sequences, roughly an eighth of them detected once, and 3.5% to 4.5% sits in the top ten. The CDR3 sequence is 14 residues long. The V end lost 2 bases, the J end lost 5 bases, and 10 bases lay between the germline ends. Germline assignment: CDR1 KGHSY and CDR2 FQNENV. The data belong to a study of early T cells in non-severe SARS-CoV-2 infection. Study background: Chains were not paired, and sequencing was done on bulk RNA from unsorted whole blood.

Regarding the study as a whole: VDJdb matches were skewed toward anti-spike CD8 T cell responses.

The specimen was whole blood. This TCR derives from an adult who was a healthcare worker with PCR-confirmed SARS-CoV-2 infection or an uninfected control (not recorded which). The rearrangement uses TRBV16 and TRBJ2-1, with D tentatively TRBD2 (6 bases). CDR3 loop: CASSQGSGNNEQFF. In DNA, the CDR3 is TGTGCCAGCAGCCAAGGTAGCGGAAACAATGAGCAGTTCTTC.